This T cell receptor beta chain was identified during a study of patients and donors after allogeneic stem cell transplantation. TCRdb re-called the RT-PCR reads with MiXCR, one entry per CDR3 protein. This sample has around 31,000 distinct CDR3 sequences; nearly 7% occur once, and the top ten carry just under 35%. This clonotype was seen many times. V shed 8 bases and J shed 2 bases, with 15 bases lying between them. Looked up from germline, CDR1 is ENHRY and CDR2 is SYGVKD. The CDR3 extends over 14 amino acids. This rearrangement joins TRBV10-3 to TRBJ1-2; no definite D call. The material sequenced was blood, either unsorted or a sorted T cell fraction (not recorded which). This receptor was taken from a human donor who was either an allogeneic HSCT recipient or a stem cell or donor lymphocyte infusion donor (not recorded which). It is not recorded whose cells these are; they may come from a transplant donor. CDR3 protein: CAIAARQKNYGYTF. CDR3 coding DNA: TGTGCCATCGCAGCCAGACAAAAGAACTATGGCTACACCTTC.